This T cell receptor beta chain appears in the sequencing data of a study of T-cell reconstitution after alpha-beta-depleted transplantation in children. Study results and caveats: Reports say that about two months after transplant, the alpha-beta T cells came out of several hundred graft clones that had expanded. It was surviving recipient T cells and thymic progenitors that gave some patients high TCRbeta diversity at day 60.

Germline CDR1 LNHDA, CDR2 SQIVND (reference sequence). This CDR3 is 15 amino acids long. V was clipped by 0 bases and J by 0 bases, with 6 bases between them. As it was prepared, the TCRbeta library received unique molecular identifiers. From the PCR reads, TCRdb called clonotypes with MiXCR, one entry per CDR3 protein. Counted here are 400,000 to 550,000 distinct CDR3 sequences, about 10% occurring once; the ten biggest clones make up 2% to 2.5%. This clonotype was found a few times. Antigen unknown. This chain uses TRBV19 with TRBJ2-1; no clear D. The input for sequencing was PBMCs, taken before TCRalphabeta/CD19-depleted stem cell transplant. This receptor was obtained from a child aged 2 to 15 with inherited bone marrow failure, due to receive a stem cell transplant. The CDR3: CASSIDVFSYNEQFF. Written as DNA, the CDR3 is TGTGCCAGTAGTATAGATGTGTTCTCCTACAATGAGCAGTTCTTC.